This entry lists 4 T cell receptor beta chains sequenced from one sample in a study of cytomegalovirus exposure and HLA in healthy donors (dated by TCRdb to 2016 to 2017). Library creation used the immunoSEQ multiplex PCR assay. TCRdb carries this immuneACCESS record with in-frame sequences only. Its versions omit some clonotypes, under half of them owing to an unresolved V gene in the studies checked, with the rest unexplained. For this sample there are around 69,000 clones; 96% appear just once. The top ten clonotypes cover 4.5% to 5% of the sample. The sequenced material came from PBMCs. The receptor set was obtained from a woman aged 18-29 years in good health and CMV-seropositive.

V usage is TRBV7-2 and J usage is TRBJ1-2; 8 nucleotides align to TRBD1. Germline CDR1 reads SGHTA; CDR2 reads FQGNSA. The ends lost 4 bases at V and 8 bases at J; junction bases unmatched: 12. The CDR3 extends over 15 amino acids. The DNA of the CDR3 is TGTGCCAGCAGCTACGATCACAGGGGGGGAGCGGGCTACACCTTC. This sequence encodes CASSYDHRGGAGYTF.

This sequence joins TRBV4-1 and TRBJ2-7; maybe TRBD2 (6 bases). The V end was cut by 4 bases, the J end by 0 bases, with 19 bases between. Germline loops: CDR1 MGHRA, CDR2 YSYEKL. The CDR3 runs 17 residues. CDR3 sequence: CASSLLWGEVSSYEQYF. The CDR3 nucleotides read TGCGCCAGCAGCCTTCTGTGGGGGGAGGTGAGCTCCTACGAGCAGTACTTC.

The chain's CDR3 is CASSIARDRGTDTQYF. In nucleotides, the CDR3 is TGTGCCAGCAGCATCGCCCGGGACAGGGGAACAGATACGCAGTATTTT. The rearrangement joins TRBV9 to TRBJ2-3, with TRBD1 matching over 10 bases. V gave up 4 bases and J gave up 3 bases; unmatched junction bases: 8. The CDR3 is 16 residues long. Per germline, CDR1 SGDLS and CDR2 YYNGEE.

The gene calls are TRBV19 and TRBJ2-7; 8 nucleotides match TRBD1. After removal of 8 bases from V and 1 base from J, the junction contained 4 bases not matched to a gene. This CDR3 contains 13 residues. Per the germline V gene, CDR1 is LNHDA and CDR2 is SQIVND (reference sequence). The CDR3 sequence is CASQGAPSYEQYF. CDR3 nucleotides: TGTGCCAGTCAGGGGGCGCCTTCCTACGAGCAGTACTTC.